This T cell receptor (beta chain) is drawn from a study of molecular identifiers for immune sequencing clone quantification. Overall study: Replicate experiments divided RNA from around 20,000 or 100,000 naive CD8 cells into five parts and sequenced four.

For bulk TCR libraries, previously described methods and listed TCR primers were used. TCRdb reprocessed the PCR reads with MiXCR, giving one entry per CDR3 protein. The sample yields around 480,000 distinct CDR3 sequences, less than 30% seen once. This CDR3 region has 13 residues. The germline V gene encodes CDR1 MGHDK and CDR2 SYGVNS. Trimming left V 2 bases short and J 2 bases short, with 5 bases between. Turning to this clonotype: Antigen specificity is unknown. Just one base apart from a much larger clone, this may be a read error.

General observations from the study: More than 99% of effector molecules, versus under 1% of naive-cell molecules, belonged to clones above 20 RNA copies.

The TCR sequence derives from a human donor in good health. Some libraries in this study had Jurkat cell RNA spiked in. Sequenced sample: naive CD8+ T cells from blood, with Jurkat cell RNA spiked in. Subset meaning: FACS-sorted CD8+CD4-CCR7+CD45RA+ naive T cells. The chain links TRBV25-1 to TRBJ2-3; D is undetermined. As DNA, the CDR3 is TGTGCCAGCAGTGAAATCGTCACAGATACGCAGTATTTT. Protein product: CASSEIVTDTQYF.